This entry lists 22 T cell receptor beta chains sequenced from one sample in a study of regulatory T cells in long-lasting Graves disease. Assembly of TCR beta libraries relied on iRepertoire HTBI primers together with Arm-PCR of CDR3 regions. TCRdb re-derived calls from the multiplex PCR reads in MiXCR, one entry per CDR3 protein. The sample carries hundreds of thousands of distinct CDR3 sequences, about a fifth recorded once. Documented time point: persistent/refractory GD, antithyroid drugs over 5 years with positive TRAb. From RNA extracted from PBMCs, the TCR library was made. The sequences come from peripheral blood mononuclear cells (PBMCs), collected when the disease was refractory, from a patient treated with antithyroid drugs. Every receptor here comes from a female donor with Graves disease.

This clonotype has only a few counts. The chain links TRBV6-1 to TRBJ2-7; tentative D call: TRBD1 (6 bases). With 6 bases removed from V and 1 base from J, the gap between germline ends came to 16 bases. The CDR3 runs to 15 residues. Germline V CDR1 and CDR2: MNHNS, SASEGT. The CDR3 reads CASRLGQFKSYEQYF. CDR3 coding DNA: TGTGCCAGCAGACTTGGACAGTTCAAGTCCTACGAGCAGTACTTC.

This clonotype has a single count. V and J are TRBV30 and TRBJ2-2, with 9 positions matching TRBD2. J lost 7 bases, V lost 5 bases, and 20 bases had no gene match. Germline values: CDR1 GTSNPN, CDR2 SVGIG (reference sequence). This CDR3 spans 18 amino acids. CDR3 nucleotide sequence: TGTGCCTGGGGCCCCCCCGAGTTAGCGGGAGCGATCGACGGGGAGCTGTTTTTT. The encoded protein is CAWGPPELAGAIDGELFF.

The chain couples TRBV4-3 to TRBJ2-4; D possibly corresponds to TRBD2 (5 bases). V was trimmed by 0 bases and J by 5 bases, leaving 17 bases between them. Germline CDR1 LGHNA, CDR2 YSLEER. This CDR3 has 17 residues. The CDR3 loop reads CASSQEAAGLRENIQYF. CDR3 nucleotides: TGCGCCAGCAGCCAAGAGGCCGCGGGTCTTCGGGAAAACATTCAGTACTTC.

Points on this clonotype: This could be a read error, since a much larger clone is one nucleotide away. The chain's CDR3 is CASRGGGIQCF. The CDR3 region has the DNA TGTGCCAGCAGGGGCGGAGGCATTCAGTGCTTC. This rearrangement joins TRBV27 to TRBJ2-4; tentative D call: TRBD2 (5 bases). The CDR3 spans 11 residues. Germline values: CDR1 MNHEY, CDR2 SMNVEV (reference sequence).

This clonotype was detected ten times or more. This chain joins TRBV27 and TRBJ2-7; 8 bases line up with TRBD2. Trimming removed 10 bases from V and 3 bases from J; junction bases left unmatched: 20. The CDR3 contains 17 residues. Looked up from germline, CDR1 is MNHEY and CDR2 is SMNVEV (reference sequence). The CDR3 loop is CATLGGVRRGSVYEQYF. CDR3 DNA: TGTGCCACCCTCGGGGGGGTAAGAAGAGGGTCTGTCTACGAGCAGTACTTC.

A remark on this clonotype: It is likely a read error: a sequence one base away is far more abundant. The V call is TRBV6-1, the J call TRBJ1-2; no clear D gene. Germline-derived CDR1 and CDR2 are MNHNS and SASEGT. This CDR3 has 11 amino acids. CDR3 DNA: TGTGCCTGCAGCAGCTATTATGGCTACACCTTC. Its translation is CACSSYYGYTF.

This clonotype was detected a few times. The chain links TRBV12-3 or TRBV12-4 to TRBJ2-3; tentatively, D is TRBD1 (5 bases). Trimming removed 6 bases at V and 6 bases at J, with 19 bases between. The CDR3 contains 15 residues. The CDR3, as DNA: TGTGCCAGCAGGGCGACCGGGCCCAAGGGGGATACGCAGTATTTT. Amino acids: CASRATGPKGDTQYF.

This clonotype appeared a few times. J is TRBJ2-7 and V is TRBV7-3; 7 bases line up with TRBD1. CDR1 SGHTA and CDR2 FQGTGA come from the germline V gene. With 0 bases clipped from V and 3 bases from J, the junction kept 2 bases outside the gene matches. The CDR3 is made up of 14 amino acids. The chain's CDR3 is CASSLTGQFYEQYF. CDR3 sequence (DNA): TGTGCCAGCAGCTTAACGGGACAGTTCTACGAGCAGTACTTC.

In regard to this clonotype: The conserved closing phenylalanine or tryptophan is absent in this CDR3, likely reflecting a read error. The chain employs TRBV5-6 and TRBJ2-7; TRBD1 matches at 7 bases. The CDR3 length is 14 residues. Germline V gives CDR1 SGHDT, CDR2 YYEEEE. The V and J ends lost 4 bases and 3 bases, in that order; junction bases with no gene match: 7. This CDR3 reads CASSLGQVFYEQYL. CDR3 in DNA: TGTGCCAGCAGCCTAGGACAGGTCTTCTACGAGCAGTACCTC.

This chain joins TRBV4-2 and TRBJ2-7; weak D call: TRBD2 (5 bases). The germline V and J ends were trimmed by 0 bases and 6 bases, with 18 bases remaining between them. The germline V gene encodes CDR1 LGHNA and CDR2 YNFKEQ. The CDR3 is made up of 16 amino acids. The DNA for the CDR3 is TGTGCCAGCAGCCAAGATTTACGGCGGGTATTATCCGAGCAGTACTTC. Translation gives CASSQDLRRVLSEQYF.

J is TRBJ2-5 and V is TRBV2; 7 positions agree with TRBD1. The CDR3 runs to 13 residues. J lost 7 bases, V lost 7 bases, and 9 bases had no gene match. Per the germline V gene, CDR1 is SNHLY and CDR2 is FYNNEI. CDR3: CASKDRPLSTQYF. The DNA of the CDR3 is TGTGCCAGCAAGGACAGGCCCTTGTCGACCCAGTACTTC.

This clonotype was picked up many times. The junction departs from the called germline gene at one end, perhaps through a read error. V and J are TRBV5-1 and TRBJ2-7; TRBD1 matches at 9 bases. Germline CDR1 reads SGHRS; CDR2 reads YFSETQ. CDR3 length: 14 amino acids. The CDR3: CASSPWTGDYEQYF. The CDR3 DNA sequence: TGTGCCAGCAGTCCATGGACAGGGGACTACGAGCAGTACTTC.

The chain links TRBV27 to TRBJ2-2, with 7 nucleotides matching TRBD1. The CDR3 is 15 amino acids. Per the germline V gene, CDR1 is MNHEY and CDR2 is SMNVEV (reference sequence). J was trimmed by 5 bases and V by 5 bases; bases with no gene match: 8. For the CDR3, the DNA is TGTGCCAGCAGTCTATTAGGGACAGTTACCGGGGAGCTGTTTTTT. Translation: CASSLLGTVTGELFF.

In its sample, this clonotype was seen many times. J is TRBJ2-1 and V is TRBV2; 9 bases map to TRBD2. Germline CDR1 is SNHLY and CDR2 is FYNNEI. V dropped 3 bases and J dropped 5; count of bases not matched to a gene: 11. The CDR3 totals 17 residues. The DNA for the CDR3 is TGTGCCAGCAGTGACCAAAGACTAGCGGTCGGACACAATGAGCAGTTCTTC. It is translated as CASSDQRLAVGHNEQFF.

This clonotype was observed many times. The chain employs TRBV2 and TRBJ1-5, with D perhaps TRBD1 (6 bases). The V end was cut by 10 bases, the J end by 1 base, with 11 bases between. CDR3 length equals 13 residues. Germline lookup yields CDR1 SNHLY and CDR2 FYNNEI. CDR3 residues: CATAGASNQPQHF. DNA for the CDR3: TGTGCCACCGCAGGGGCCAGCAATCAGCCCCAGCATTTT.

The sample holds a few counts of this clonotype. The chain has TRBV5-6 and TRBJ1-1; possible D gene TRBD1, 5 bases. CDR1 and CDR2 (germline): SGHDT, YYEEEE. The CDR3 covers 16 residues. V lost 4 bases, J lost 1 base, and 17 bases lay in between. The CDR3 region is CASSGPSRTSNTEAFF. The CDR3 DNA is TGTGCCAGCAGCGGGCCTAGCAGGACATCGAACACTGAAGCTTTCTTT.

This clonotype was observed at least ten times. The chain combines TRBV6-1 with TRBJ2-7; D might be TRBD1 (5 bases). The CDR3 consists of 12 residues. Germline CDR1 reads MNHNS; CDR2 reads SASEGT. V was clipped by 4 bases and J by 6 bases, with 10 bases between them. CDR3 protein: CASSAIRAEQYF. The DNA for the CDR3 is TGTGCCAGCAGTGCTATCAGGGCCGAGCAGTACTTC.

The chain is built from TRBV7-9 and TRBJ2-2; the match to TRBD1 covers 7 bases. CDR1 is SEHNR and CDR2 is FQNEAQ in the germline V gene (reference sequence). With V trimmed by 1 base and J by 6 bases, 8 bases remained unmatched. This CDR3 has 16 amino acids. The CDR3 protein is CASSLDGQVRAGELFF. CDR3 DNA sequence: TGTGCCAGCAGCTTAGACGGACAGGTCCGGGCCGGGGAGCTGTTTTTT.

J is TRBJ1-2 and V is TRBV6-9; D may be TRBD1 (5 bases). Trimming stripped 3 bases from V and 3 bases from J, with 14 bases between. Germline lookup yields CDR1 MNHGY and CDR2 SVAAGI. The CDR3 loop spans 15 amino acids. The CDR3 loop reads CASSYSMGPYYGYTF. The CDR3, as DNA: TGTGCCAGCAGTTACTCCATGGGGCCGTACTATGGCTACACCTTC.

The chain employs TRBV7-8 and TRBJ2-5; D may be TRBD2 (5 bases). The CDR3 is made up of 15 amino acids. The germline CDR1 and CDR2 sequences are SGHVS and FQNEAQ. Trimming left V 3 bases short and J 5 bases short, with 16 bases between. The CDR3 sequence: CASSFAFEGMETQYF. CDR3 in DNA: TGTGCCAGCAGCTTCGCTTTTGAGGGAATGGAGACCCAGTACTTC.

V and J are TRBV20-1 and TRBJ2-5; 11 nucleotides align to TRBD2. V was pared by 3 bases and J by 5 bases, with 5 bases of the junction left unmatched. The CDR3 runs to 14 residues. Looked up from germline, CDR1 is DFQATT and CDR2 is SNEGSKA (reference sequence). The CDR3 here is CSASLIAGGETQYF. Here the CDR3 DNA reads TGCAGTGCTAGCCTTATAGCGGGAGGGGAGACCCAGTACTTC.

This clonotype has a count of ten or more. V and J are TRBV29-1 and TRBJ2-7; D not resolved. Germline CDR1 and CDR2: SQVTM and ANQGSEA. The V end lost 6 bases, the J end lost 6 bases, and 9 bases lay between the germline ends. This CDR3 is built from 10 residues. In nucleotides, the CDR3 is TGCAGCGTAGAAACGGGCGAGCAGTACTTC. This translates into CSVETGEQYF.